A selection of T cell receptor beta chains follows, all from one sample in a study of shared clonotypes between healthy human individuals. Data came from immunoSEQ multiplex PCR; TCRdb stores just in-frame clones and leaves some out. This table has over 150,000 clones, around 63% appearing once. Material for sequencing was memory CD4+ T cells sorted from blood. These receptors were taken from a young man in good health. The CDR3 runs from the conserved cysteine through the conserved F or W. The D gene is left open where the match is weak. Clone size appears in some rows only: once, few, many, or a class for an expanded clone.

d_call	cdr3_length	clone_size	v_call	j_call	cdr3_aa	cdr3_nt
TRBD1	15	many	TRBV5-6	TRBJ1-1	CASSTGGGGLGEAFF	TGTGCCAGCAGCACGGGCGGAGGGGGCTTAGGTGAAGCTTTCTTT
TRBD1	15	NA	TRBV5-6	TRBJ1-5	CASSLGQGSNQPQHF	TGTGCCAGCAGCTTGGGACAGGGTAGCAATCAGCCCCAGCATTTT
NA	12	NA	TRBV2	TRBJ2-7	CASGLITYEQYF	TGTGCCAGCGGGCTGATAACCTACGAGCAGTACTTC
NA	15	NA	TRBV19	TRBJ2-7	CASSQDRSQIYEQYF	TGTGCCAGTAGCCAAGACAGAAGTCAGATTTACGAGCAGTACTTC
NA	17	NA	TRBV7-2	TRBJ2-1	CASSFLGVGSVRNEQFF	TGTGCCAGCAGCTTTTTGGGGGTTGGGTCCGTACGCAATGAGCAGTTCTTC
NA	14	NA	TRBV2	TRBJ2-7	CASSEQGPSGEQYF	TGTGCCAGCAGTGAACAGGGACCTTCGGGCGAGCAGTACTTC
NA	16	few	TRBV5-6	TRBJ2-1	CASSLEVFSPYNEQFF	TGTGCCAGCAGCTTGGAAGTGTTTAGCCCATACAATGAGCAGTTCTTC
NA	13	NA	TRBV15	TRBJ1-1	CASSLRDLTEAFF	TGTGCCAGTAGCCTCAGGGATCTCACTGAAGCTTTCTTT
TRBD1	14	NA	TRBV18	TRBJ2-5	CASSETTGQETQYF	TGTGCCAGCTCAGAAACGACAGGGCAAGAGACCCAGTACTTC
TRBD2	14	NA	TRBV27	TRBJ2-3	CASTRLAGSDTQYF	TGTGCCAGCACTAGACTAGCGGGATCAGATACGCAGTATTTT
TRBD2	16	NA	TRBV5-5	TRBJ2-7	CASSSPLGGLAFEQYF	TGTGCCAGCAGTTCGCCGTTAGGGGGACTAGCGTTCGAGCAGTACTTC
TRBD2	16	NA	TRBV11-2	TRBJ2-1	CASSLPSGSSYNEQFF	TGTGCCAGCAGCTTACCTAGCGGGAGCTCCTACAATGAGCAGTTCTTC
NA	14	NA	TRBV6-5	TRBJ1-2	CASSGGAGRYGYTF	TGTGCCAGCAGTGGAGGGGCGGGTCGCTATGGCTACACCTTC
NA	15	NA	TRBV11-1	TRBJ2-1	CASSLDAQDYNEQFF	TGTGCCAGCAGCTTAGATGCACAGGATTACAATGAGCAGTTCTTC
TRBD1	14	few	TRBV29-1	TRBJ2-3	CSVARQGGTDTQYF	TGCAGCGTTGCCAGACAGGGAGGCACAGATACGCAGTATTTT
TRBD1	15	few	TRBV18	TRBJ1-2	CASSWRGRGMCGYTF	TGTGCCAGCTCATGGCGGGGCAGGGGGATGTGTGGCTACACCTTC
TRBD2	16	few	TRBV7-9	TRBJ2-2	CASSLGLAGDTGELFF	TGTGCCAGCAGCTTAGGCCTAGCGGGAGACACCGGGGAGCTGTTTTTT
NA	14	few	TRBV5-1	TRBJ2-7	CASSPIDGSYEQYF	TGCGCCAGCAGCCCGATCGACGGCTCCTACGAGCAGTACTTC
NA	12	NA	TRBV28	TRBJ2-7	CASSSAVPEQYF	TGTGCCAGCAGCTCGGCAGTACCCGAGCAGTACTTC
TRBD1	14	NA	TRBV28	TRBJ2-7	CASRNRGILYEQYF	TGTGCCAGCAGGAACAGGGGAATTTTGTACGAGCAGTACTTC
NA	16	NA	TRBV28	TRBJ1-1	CASRVFGRGLNTEAFF	TGTGCCAGCCGAGTCTTCGGCAGGGGATTGAACACTGAAGCTTTCTTT
NA	12	NA	TRBV14	TRBJ1-5	CASSQGNQPQHF	TGTGCCAGCAGCCAAGGAAATCAGCCCCAGCATTTT
NA	12	NA	TRBV7-6	TRBJ2-7	CASSLGAYEQYF	TGTGCCAGCAGCTTAGGTGCCTACGAGCAGTACTTC
NA	14	few	TRBV2	TRBJ1-5	CASSSNWGDQPQHF	TGTGCCAGTAGTTCAAATTGGGGCGATCAGCCCCAGCATTTT
TRBD2	17	NA	TRBV19	TRBJ2-5	CASSSGLAGVFGETQYF	TGTGCCAGTAGTTCGGGACTAGCGGGAGTATTTGGGGAGACCCAGTACTTC
NA	16	NA	TRBV7-6	TRBJ2-2	CASSLGHLLNTGELFF	TGTGCCAGCAGCTTAGGGCACCTTCTGAACACCGGGGAGCTGTTTTTT
TRBD1	16	NA	TRBV13	TRBJ2-7	CASSSTRQGIGDEQYF	TGTGCCAGCAGCTCTACGCGACAGGGAATAGGAGACGAGCAGTACTTC
NA	13	NA	TRBV18	TRBJ1-1	CASSRDVNTEAFF	TGTGCCAGCTCACGGGACGTGAACACTGAAGCTTTCTTT
TRBD2	18	NA	TRBV19	TRBJ2-1	CASSISLAGQFASNEQFF	TGTGCCAGTAGTATCTCGCTAGCGGGACAATTCGCCTCCAATGAGCAGTTCTTC
TRBD1	13	NA	TRBV28	TRBJ1-1	CASSPGTGPEAFF	TGTGCCAGCAGCCCCGGGACAGGTCCTGAAGCTTTCTTT
TRBD1	16	NA	TRBV18	TRBJ1-2	CASSPYPNRGGNGYTF	TGTGCCAGCTCACCATACCCAAACAGGGGCGGTAATGGCTACACCTTC
NA	13	few	TRBV4-3	TRBJ1-2	CASSQDIRAGYTF	TGCGCCAGCAGCCAAGATATACGGGCTGGCTACACCTTC
NA	14	NA	TRBV4-3	TRBJ2-7	CASSQGLASYEQYF	TGCGCCAGCAGCCAGGGACTTGCCTCCTACGAGCAGTACTTC
NA	16	NA	TRBV7-9	TRBJ1-4	CASSQGSGTTNEKLFF	TGTGCCAGCAGCCAGGGGAGCGGAACAACTAATGAAAAACTGTTTTTT
NA	15	NA	TRBV5-4	TRBJ2-5	CASSLDARTQETQYF	TGTGCCAGCAGCTTGGATGCCAGGACCCAAGAGACCCAGTACTTC
NA	15	NA	TRBV7-2	TRBJ2-1	CASTRDRTSANEQFF	TGTGCCAGCACCAGGGACCGAACGAGTGCCAATGAGCAGTTCTTC
NA	15	NA	TRBV19	TRBJ1-1	CASSIVAFMNTEAFF	TGTGCCAGTAGTATAGTTGCGTTCATGAACACTGAAGCTTTCTTT
NA	14	NA	TRBV7-9	TRBJ1-2	CASSLWGPNYGYTF	TGTGCCAGCAGCTTATGGGGACCTAACTATGGCTACACCTTC
NA	15	NA	TRBV9	TRBJ1-1	CASSVGGAVNTEAFF	TGTGCCAGCAGCGTAGGAGGGGCCGTGAACACTGAAGCTTTCTTT
TRBD2	14	NA	TRBV11-2	TRBJ2-3	CASSIAGGLDTQYF	TGTGCCAGCAGCATAGCGGGAGGGTTAGATACGCAGTATTTT
NA	13	NA	TRBV21-1	TRBJ2-5	CASIPKDRETQYF	TGTGCCAGCATCCCAAAGGACAGGGAGACCCAGTACTTC
NA	15	NA	TRBV6-5	TRBJ1-4	CASSYQPATNEKLFF	TGTGCCAGCAGTTACCAACCAGCAACTAATGAAAAACTGTTTTTT
NA	15	NA	TRBV7-6	TRBJ2-7	CASSFGPSTHDEQYF	TGTGCCAGCAGCTTCGGTCCTAGCACCCATGACGAGCAGTACTTC
NA	14	NA	TRBV5-1	TRBJ1-1	CASSLRQSNTEAFF	TGCGCCAGCAGCTTGAGGCAGTCTAACACTGAAGCTTTCTTT
TRBD2	15	NA	TRBV5-1	TRBJ2-1	CASRGQAGVQNEQFF	TGCGCCAGCAGAGGACAAGCGGGAGTCCAGAATGAGCAGTTCTTC
NA	9	NA	TRBV29-1	TRBJ1-1	CGYSSEAFF	TGCGGGTACAGCTCGGAAGCTTTCTTT
NA	14	NA	TRBV9	TRBJ2-3	CASSAGPTSETQYF	TGTGCCAGCAGCGCAGGACCTACATCCGAAACGCAGTATTTT
NA	17	few	TRBV14	TRBJ2-2	CASSQVRSSQDTGELFF	TGTGCCAGCAGCCAAGTAAGGTCTTCGCAGGACACCGGGGAGCTGTTTTTT
NA	13	NA	TRBV29-1	TRBJ1-4	CSGVSRLNEKLFF	TGCAGTGGTGTTAGTCGCCTTAATGAAAAACTGTTTTTT
NA	12	NA	TRBV29-1	TRBJ2-5	CSVDGSGETQYF	TGCAGCGTTGATGGGAGTGGGGAGACCCAGTACTTC
NA	18	NA	TRBV15	TRBJ1-2	CATSDPQTRSGNVGGYTF	TGTGCCACCAGCGACCCCCAGACCCGCTCAGGCAATGTGGGAGGCTACACCTTC
NA	15	NA	TRBV19	TRBJ2-6	CASSSGQPGANVLTF	TGTGCCAGTAGTTCTGGGCAGCCTGGGGCCAACGTCCTGACTTTC
NA	17	NA	TRBV4-1	TRBJ2-1	CASSKDRTGISYNEQFF	TGCGCCAGCAGCAAGGATAGGACCGGGATCTCCTACAATGAGCAGTTCTTC
NA	14	NA	TRBV5-4	TRBJ1-2	CASSSSGMSYGYTF	TGTGCCAGCAGCTCATCAGGGATGAGTTATGGCTACACCTTC
NA	15	NA	TRBV6-1	TRBJ1-3	CASSEDGSSGNTIYF	TGTGCCAGCAGTGAAGACGGGAGCTCTGGAAACACCATATATTTT
NA	12	many	TRBV28	TRBJ1-1	CASSWGDTEAFF	TGTGCCAGCAGTTGGGGGGACACTGAAGCTTTCTTT
NA	16	NA	TRBV6-1	TRBJ2-1	CASSESARGGDNEQFF	TGTGCCAGCAGTGAGTCCGCCCGAGGGGGGGACAATGAGCAGTTCTTC
TRBD1	13	many	TRBV28	TRBJ2-7	CASRQGSSYEQYF	TGTGCCAGTAGACAGGGAAGCTCCTACGAGCAGTACTTC
NA	13	once	TRBV5-1	TRBJ1-5	CASSREGNQPQHF	TGCGCCAGCAGCCGGGAGGGGAATCAGCCCCAGCATTTT
NA	14	NA	TRBV2	TRBJ1-5	CASSIQEVNQPQHF	TGTGCCAGCAGCATCCAAGAGGTCAATCAGCCCCAGCATTTT